Described below is a single T cell receptor (beta chain) sequence and its context. The sample comes from a study of cytomegalovirus exposure and HLA in healthy donors. PCR primers comprised 60 Vbeta and 13 Jbeta primers. Authors' methods: A later analysis counted 65 million to 80 million unique TCR beta chains, around 10 million shared. The assay was immunoSEQ multiplex PCR, and TCRdb's table has in-frame clones only and misses some. That table is the source of V, J and clone size, and D and trimming were worked out from the DNA. Here the sample spans more than 60,000 clones, just under 80% being singletons. Germline V gene lookup returns CDR1 GTSNPN and CDR2 SVGIG (reference sequence). V dropped 4 bases and J dropped 1 base, with 13 bases sitting between them. This CDR3 has 14 residues.

The rearrangement joins TRBV30 to TRBJ1-1, with TRBD1 as a possible D gene (5 bases). Specimen: PBMCs. The source of this sequence is a woman aged 25 to 39 in good health and CMV-seronegative. CDR3 nucleotides: TGTGCCTGGATGGTCAGGAGGGGGAACACTGAAGCTTTCTTT. Amino acid sequence: CAWMVRRGNTEAFF.